Listed below are T cell receptor beta chains from one sample, sequenced in a study of shared clonotypes between healthy human individuals. Only in-frame clones appear in the TCRdb table, and some are missing; sequencing was by immunoSEQ multiplex PCR. The sample holds 400,000 to 600,000 clones, approximately 94% seen once. The material sequenced was naive CD4+ T cells sorted from blood. All receptors come from a woman aged 30 to 39 in good health. The CDR3 runs from the conserved cysteine through the conserved F or W. The D gene is left open where the match is weak. Size tells how often a clone was seen (once, few, many) or the class of an expanded clone, and some rows leave it out.

D gene	V gene	clone size	J gene	CDR3 DNA	CDR3 protein
TRBD1	TRBV10-3	NA	TRBJ2-7	TGTGCCATCACGGGACAGGGTTTATACGAGCAGTACTTC	CAITGQGLYEQYF
TRBD1	TRBV28	NA	TRBJ1-2	TGTGCCAGCCGGACAGGGGGCGTCTATGGCTACACCTTC	CASRTGGVYGYTF
TRBD2	TRBV28	NA	TRBJ2-7	TGTGCCAGCAGTGACCCTAGCGGAGGCGAGCAGTACTTC	CASSDPSGGEQYF
TRBD1	TRBV6-1	NA	TRBJ1-4	TGTGCCAGCACCAGGGACAGGACTGAAAAACTGTTTTTT	CASTRDRTEKLFF
TRBD1	TRBV2	NA	TRBJ1-5	TGTGCCAGTACCGGGACAGGAGGCCAGCCCCAGCATTTT	CASTGTGGQPQHF
NA	TRBV11-2	NA	TRBJ1-1	TGTGCCAGCAGCTTACAGATGGAGACTGAAGCTTTCTTT	CASSLQMETEAFF
TRBD1	TRBV27	NA	TRBJ1-4	TGTGCCAGAGAGGGGGGACAGGGGTGGATTAATGAAAAACTGTTTTTT	CAREGGQGWINEKLFF
NA	TRBV27	NA	TRBJ2-7	TGTGCCAGCAGCTCCTCAGGTGGACGGACCTACGAGCAGTACTTC	CASSSSGGRTYEQYF
NA	TRBV19	NA	TRBJ1-1	TGTGCCAGTAGTCCCCCTCAAGGGGGGAATGAAGCTTTCTTT	CASSPPQGGNEAFF
NA	TRBV14	NA	TRBJ1-6	TGTGCCAGCTGTGCTGGAGGGAATTCACCCCTCCACTTT	CASCAGGNSPLHF
NA	TRBV28	NA	TRBJ1-5	TGTGCCAGCAGGCGGGGCGGAAGTCAGCCCCAGCATTTT	CASRRGGSQPQHF
NA	TRBV18	NA	TRBJ1-1	TGTGCCAGCTCACCTACCGTCCCCCCTCCGAACACTGAAGCTTTCTTT	CASSPTVPPPNTEAFF
NA	TRBV5-1	NA	TRBJ1-5	TGCGCCAGCAGCTTAGAGGGCAGTTTTAATCAGCCCCAGCATTTT	CASSLEGSFNQPQHF
NA	TRBV2	NA	TRBJ1-5	TGTGCCAGCAGTGCAGGGTCAAGCAATCAGCCCCAGCATTTT	CASSAGSSNQPQHF
NA	TRBV5-1	NA	TRBJ2-7	TGCGCCAGCAGCTTGGCTCGACCGAGCTCCTACGAGCAGTACTTC	CASSLARPSSYEQYF
NA	TRBV28	NA	TRBJ1-1	TGTGCCAGCAGTTTGGCGGACGTGCCTGAAGCTTTCTTT	CASSLADVPEAFF
NA	TRBV6-5	NA	TRBJ1-6	TGTGCCAGCAGTTACTCCTGGAGCTCCTATAATTCACCCCTCCACTTT	CASSYSWSSYNSPLHF
TRBD2	TRBV11-2	NA	TRBJ2-3	TGTGCCAGCAGCGAGGTCCCGGGACTAGGGTCAGATACGCAGTATTTT	CASSEVPGLGSDTQYF
NA	TRBV5-4	NA	TRBJ2-2	TGTGCCAGCAGCTTGGATCTATCGAGTACCGGGGAGCTGTTTTTT	CASSLDLSSTGELFF
NA	TRBV4-1	NA	TRBJ2-1	TGCGCCAGCAGCCAAGGGAGGCGGCTAATCCCCTACAATGAGCAGTTCTTC	CASSQGRRLIPYNEQFF
TRBD2	TRBV2	NA	TRBJ2-7	TGTGCCAGCAGTGAAGTTATTAGCGGGGCCACCGAGCAGTACTTC	CASSEVISGATEQYF
NA	TRBV7-7	NA	TRBJ2-7	TGTGCCAGCAGCCGTCTCTTACTAGAGCGGCAGTACTTC	CASSRLLLERQYF
TRBD1	TRBV13	NA	TRBJ1-1	TGTGCCAGCAGTGACAGGGGTGACACTGAAGCTTTCTTT	CASSDRGDTEAFF
NA	TRBV21-1	NA	TRBJ2-1	TGTGCCAGCAGCAGAAACAGGGGGGAAAGTTACAATGAGCAGTTCTTC	CASSRNRGESYNEQFF
NA	TRBV27	NA	TRBJ1-2	TGTGCCAGCAGTTTTCGCAGGGCTGGCTATGGCTACACCTTC	CASSFRRAGYGYTF
TRBD2	TRBV5-1	NA	TRBJ2-1	TGCGCCAGCAGCTTGGTTAGCGGGACGTGGAGTGTCAATGAGCAGTTCTTC	CASSLVSGTWSVNEQFF
TRBD1	TRBV27	NA	TRBJ1-4	TGTGCCAGCAGTACGACAGGGACTAATGAAAAACTGTTTTTT	CASSTTGTNEKLFF
TRBD1	TRBV5-1	NA	TRBJ1-4	TGCGCCAGCCGCGGGACGGACAGGGTGGGTGAAAAACTGTTTTTT	CASRGTDRVGEKLFF
TRBD1	TRBV18	NA	TRBJ2-6	TGTGCCAGCTCACCAACCGAGACAGGGGGCGATGGGGCCAACGTCCTGACTTTC	CASSPTETGGDGANVLTF
TRBD1	TRBV5-6	NA	TRBJ1-2	TGTGCCAGCAGCTTGTACGACAGGGGAGGAATCTATGGCTACACCTTC	CASSLYDRGGIYGYTF
TRBD2	TRBV7-8	NA	TRBJ2-2	TGTGCCAGCAGCTTAGCGCGGGGGGGAGTGGAGAGCGGGGAGCTGTTTTTT	CASSLARGGVESGELFF
NA	TRBV6-5	NA	TRBJ2-7	TGTGCCAGCAGTTACTCCGGCAGGGTAGGCTACGAGCAGTACTTC	CASSYSGRVGYEQYF
TRBD1	TRBV13	NA	TRBJ1-1	TGTGCCAGCAGCTCCTCCGGGACAGGGGGGACTGAAGCTTTCTTT	CASSSSGTGGTEAFF
NA	TRBV9	NA	TRBJ1-4	TGTGCCAGCAGCGTCGGACCCTCAAGAAGGCAAAAACTGTTTTTT	CASSVGPSRRQKLFF
TRBD2	TRBV4-2	NA	TRBJ2-5	TGTGCCAGCAGCCAAGATCGCGGGAGGGAGACCCAGTACTTC	CASSQDRGRETQYF
NA	TRBV27	NA	TRBJ2-7	TGTGCCAGCAGTTTATCGTATGACCGCTACGAGCAGTACTTC	CASSLSYDRYEQYF
NA	TRBV11-1	NA	TRBJ1-2	TGTGCCAGCAGCGCCCCCCCAGGTGGAGGCTACACCTTC	CASSAPPGGGYTF
TRBD2	TRBV2	NA	TRBJ2-2	TGTGCCAGCAGCGAGGGACTAGCGGGGACCGGGGAGCTGTTTTTT	CASSEGLAGTGELFF
NA	TRBV27	NA	TRBJ2-4	TGTGCCAGCAGTTGGGTAGGGGTCGGAAACATTCAGTACTTC	CASSWVGVGNIQYF
TRBD2	TRBV10-3	NA	TRBJ2-6	TGTGCCATCAACCCGGGACTAAAGAGCTCTGGGGCCAACGTCCTGACTTTC	CAINPGLKSSGANVLTF
TRBD2	TRBV28	NA	TRBJ2-7	TGTGCCAGCAACCTAGCGGAACTGACCTACGAGCAGTACTTC	CASNLAELTYEQYF
TRBD2	TRBV7-6	NA	TRBJ2-3	TGTGCCAGCAGCTCCAAAAGGCGGCTAGCGGGAGGGCGGGGAGATACGCAGTATTTT	CASSSKRRLAGGRGDTQYF
NA	TRBV5-1	NA	TRBJ1-1	TGCGCCAGCAGCTTGGCGCGTATGAACACTGAAGCTTTCTTT	CASSLARMNTEAFF
TRBD1	TRBV15	once	TRBJ2-7	TGTGCCACCAGCAGGGCCGGGACAGGGGGAGTTTTTTCCTACGAGCAGTACTTC	CATSRAGTGGVFSYEQYF
TRBD1	TRBV2	NA	TRBJ2-3	TGTGCCAGCGGACCCCATTCCGGGACAGGGCCCCCGAATACGCAGTATTTT	CASGPHSGTGPPNTQYF
NA	TRBV19	NA	TRBJ2-7	TGTGCCAGTAGTACCTTGGTAGGAGGCTACGAGCAGTACTTC	CASSTLVGGYEQYF